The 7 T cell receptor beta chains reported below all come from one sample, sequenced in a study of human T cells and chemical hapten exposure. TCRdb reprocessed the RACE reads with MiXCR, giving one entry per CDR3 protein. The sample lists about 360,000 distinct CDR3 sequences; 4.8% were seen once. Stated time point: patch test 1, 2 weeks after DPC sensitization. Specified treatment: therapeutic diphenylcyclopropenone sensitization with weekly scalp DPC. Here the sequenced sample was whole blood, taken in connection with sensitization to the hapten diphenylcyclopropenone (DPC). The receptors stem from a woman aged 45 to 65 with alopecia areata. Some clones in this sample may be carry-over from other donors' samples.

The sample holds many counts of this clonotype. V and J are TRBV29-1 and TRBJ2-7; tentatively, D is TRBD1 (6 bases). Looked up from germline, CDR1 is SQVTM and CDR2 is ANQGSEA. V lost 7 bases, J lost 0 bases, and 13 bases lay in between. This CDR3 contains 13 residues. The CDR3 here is CSGPQGISYEQYF. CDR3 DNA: TGCAGCGGTCCACAGGGAATCTCCTACGAGCAGTACTTC.

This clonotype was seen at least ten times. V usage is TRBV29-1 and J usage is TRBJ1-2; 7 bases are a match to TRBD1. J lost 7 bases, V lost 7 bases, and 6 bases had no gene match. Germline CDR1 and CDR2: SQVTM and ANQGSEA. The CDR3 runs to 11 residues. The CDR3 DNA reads TGCAGCGCGAGACAGGGAGGTGGCTACACCTTC. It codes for CSARQGGGYTF.

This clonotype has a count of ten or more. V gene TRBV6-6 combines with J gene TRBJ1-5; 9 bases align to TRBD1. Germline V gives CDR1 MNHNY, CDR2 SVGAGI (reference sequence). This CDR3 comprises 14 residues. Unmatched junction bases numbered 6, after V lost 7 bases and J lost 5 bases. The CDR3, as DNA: TGTGCCAGCAAACTGGACAGGGGAGATCAGCCCCAGCATTTT. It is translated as CASKLDRGDQPQHF.

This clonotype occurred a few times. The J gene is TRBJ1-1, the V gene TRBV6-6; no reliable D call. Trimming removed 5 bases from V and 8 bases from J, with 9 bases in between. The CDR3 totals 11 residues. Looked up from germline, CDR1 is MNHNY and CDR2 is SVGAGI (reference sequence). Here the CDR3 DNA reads TGTGCCAGCAGTGGACTTTTAGAAGCTTTCTTT. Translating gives CASSGLLEAFF.

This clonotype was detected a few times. The CDR3 sequence is CASSLVLRGTRSTDTQYF. The DNA of the CDR3 is TGCGCCAGCAGCTTGGTTCTCAGGGGAACCAGAAGCACAGATACGCAGTATTTT. The V and J genes are TRBV5-1 and TRBJ2-3, with a weak D call TRBD1 (6 bases). With 0 bases removed from V and 0 bases from J, the gap between germline ends came to 17 bases. The germline V gene has CDR1 SGHRS and CDR2 YFSETQ. There are 18 residues in the CDR3. Filled out from reference TRBV5-1 and TRBJ2-3, the complete variable domain reads KAGVTQTPRYLIKTRGQQVTLSCSPISGHRSVSWYQQTPGQGLQFLFEYFSETQRNKGNFPGRFSGRQFSNSRSEMNVSTLELGDSALYLCASSLVLRGTRSTDTQYFGPGTRLTVL.

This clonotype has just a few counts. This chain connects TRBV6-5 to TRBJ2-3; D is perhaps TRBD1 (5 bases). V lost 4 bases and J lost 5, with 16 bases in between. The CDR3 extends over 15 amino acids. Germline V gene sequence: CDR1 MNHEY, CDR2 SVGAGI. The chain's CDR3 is CASSSVGAFGDTQYF. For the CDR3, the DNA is TGTGCCAGCAGTTCGGTTGGGGCCTTTGGAGATACGCAGTATTTT.

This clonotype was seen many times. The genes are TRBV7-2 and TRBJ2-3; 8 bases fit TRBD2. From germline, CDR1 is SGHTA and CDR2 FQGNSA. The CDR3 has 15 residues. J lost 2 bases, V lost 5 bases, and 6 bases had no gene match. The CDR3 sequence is CASSPSGLYTDTQYF. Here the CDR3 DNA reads TGTGCCAGCAGCCCTAGCGGGCTATACACAGATACGCAGTATTTT.